This T cell receptor beta chain was retrieved from a study of shared clonotypes between healthy human individuals. Profiled with immunoSEQ multiplex PCR; TCRdb holds only in-frame clones, not every one. This sample has some 2,000,000 clones, with 90% to 97% found just once. The CDR3 is 16 residues long. Germline values: CDR1 KGHSH, CDR2 LQKENI. Unmatched junction bases numbered 11, after V lost 6 bases and J lost 7 bases. Specimen: naive CD4+ T cells sorted from blood. Subset given: CD45RA+ positively selected. The J gene is TRBJ2-3, the V gene TRBV18, with 12 bases matching TRBD2. The clonotype comes from a man younger than 35 in good health. CDR3 in DNA: TGTGCCAGCTCCCAAAGTACTAGCGGGGGGACCAATACGCAGTATTTT. Its protein is CASSQSTSGGTNTQYF.